One and the same sample provided the 28 T cell receptor beta chains below, sequenced in a study of blood T cell repertoires in COVID-19. Repertoires were generated with immunoSEQ multiplex PCR, while TCRdb's copy carries only in-frame clones and drops some. The sample lists approximately 230,000 clones, 83% occurring once. Sequencing was done on a sample of peripheral blood. The receptor source for this set is an elderly man with acute or convalescent COVID-19.

V is TRBV7-9 and J is TRBJ2-7, with 9 positions matching TRBD1. Germline lookup yields CDR1 SEHNR and CDR2 FQNEAQ (reference sequence). With 5 bases clipped from V and 3 bases from J, the junction kept 8 bases outside the gene matches. The length of the CDR3 is 15 residues. The CDR3 DNA follows: TGTGCCAGCAGCCCCCGGGGACAGGGCGGCTACGAGCAGTACTTC. This encodes CASSPRGQGGYEQYF.

V usage is TRBV5-4 and J usage is TRBJ2-1; D is unclear. Trimming shortened V by 1 base and J by 9 bases, and 8 bases separated the two germline ends. The CDR3 is made up of 12 amino acids. The V gene's germline CDR1 is SGHNT and CDR2 YYREEE (reference sequence). The CDR3 region is CASSLRVGEQFF. The CDR3 region has the DNA TGTGCCAGCAGCTTGCGGGTGGGTGAGCAGTTCTTC.

The chain has TRBV30 and TRBJ1-5; D is possibly TRBD1 (6 bases). CDR1 and CDR2 (germline): GTSNPN, SVGIG (reference sequence). The CDR3 is 13 residues long. V was trimmed by 3 bases and J by 7 bases, leaving 13 bases between them. CDR3 in DNA: TGTGCCTGGAGGGCACAGGGCGGACAGCCCCAGCATTTT. Translation: CAWRAQGGQPQHF.

This clone was observed a few times. J is TRBJ1-5 and V is TRBV6-5, with unresolved D. The length of the CDR3 is 12 residues. Germline V CDR1 and CDR2: MNHEY, SVGAGI. The V end was cut by 8 bases, the J end by 0 bases, with 5 bases between. CDR3 sequence (DNA): TGTGCCAGCCAGGATAGCAATCAGCCCCAGCATTTT. Residues: CASQDSNQPQHF.

V gene TRBV3-1 (or the pseudogene TRBV3-2) combines with J gene TRBJ1-1, with TRBD1 as a possible D gene (6 bases). This CDR3 contains 14 residues. The germline gives CDR1 LGHDT, CDR2 YNNKEL (reference sequence). Trimming cost V 1 base and J 7 bases, with 13 bases left between them. CDR3 region: CASSQGGQPGEAFF. The CDR3 nucleotides read TGTGCCAGCAGCCAAGGGGGGCAGCCGGGTGAAGCTTTCTTT.

The V gene is TRBV3-1 (or the pseudogene TRBV3-2), the J gene TRBJ1-4, with 7 positions matching TRBD1. The CDR3 is 15 residues long. Germline CDR1 reads LGHDT; CDR2 reads YNNKEL (reference sequence). J was trimmed by 4 bases and V by 2 bases; bases with no gene match: 4. This chain's CDR3 is CASSQPGTDNEKLFF. Here the CDR3 DNA reads TGTGCCAGCAGCCAACCCGGGACAGATAATGAAAAACTGTTTTTT.

V is TRBV30 and J is TRBJ2-1; TRBD2 matches 7 bases. Germline V gene lookup returns CDR1 GTSNPN and CDR2 SVGIG (reference sequence). This CDR3 contains 15 residues. V shed 4 bases and J 9 bases; nucleotides not matched to a gene: 15. The DNA of the CDR3 is TGTGCCTGGATGCCGTTTGCGGGAGTTCGTTTTGAGCAGTTCTTC. Protein sequence: CAWMPFAGVRFEQFF.

In DNA, the CDR3 is TGTGCCAGCAGTGAAGCGCGGATGAGGGTAGACTATGGCTACACCTTC. Its translation is CASSEARMRVDYGYTF. The V and J genes are TRBV6-1 and TRBJ1-2; no clear D. The germline gives CDR1 MNHNS, CDR2 SASEGT. The CDR3 runs 16 residues. The V and J ends lost 0 bases and 3 bases respectively, with 14 bases between them.

About this clone itself: Germline is not matched at one junction end, which may reflect a read error. The chain recombines TRBV7-7 with TRBJ2-1; 7 nucleotides align to TRBD2. The CDR3 totals 13 residues. Germline V CDR1 and CDR2: SSHAT, FNYEAQ (reference sequence). This CDR3 reads CASSLSGNNEQFF. The CDR3, as DNA: TGTGCTAGCAGCTTAAGCGGGAACAATGAGCAGTTCTTC.

The chain has TRBV7-9 and TRBJ1-3; D might be TRBD1 (6 bases). Trimming pared 0 bases from V and 0 bases from J, leaving 12 bases between. Germline CDR1 is SEHNR and CDR2 is FQNEAQ (reference sequence). This CDR3 region has 17 residues. The CDR3 DNA reads TGTGCCAGCAGCTTAGCGGGCGACAGGTACTCTGGAAACACCATATATTTT. Translation: CASSLAGDRYSGNTIYF.

The chain couples TRBV5-1 to TRBJ2-3, with 8 nucleotides matching TRBD1. The V gene's germline CDR1 is SGHRS and CDR2 YFSETQ. The CDR3 is 17 residues long. V lost 0 bases and J lost 1; bases outside the gene matches: 7. This CDR3 is CASSLVGQGAGTDTQYF. The CDR3, as DNA: TGCGCCAGCAGCTTGGTGGGGCAGGGGGCAGGCACAGATACGCAGTATTTT. Full variable domain (rest looked up from reference TRBV5-1 and TRBJ2-3): KAGVTQTPRYLIKTRGQQVTLSCSPISGHRSVSWYQQTPGQGLQFLFEYFSETQRNKGNFPGRFSGRQFSNSRSEMNVSTLELGDSALYLCASSLVGQGAGTDTQYFGPGTRLTVL.

This chain connects TRBV7-2 to TRBJ1-3; the D gene is possibly TRBD1 (6 bases). CDR1 and CDR2 (germline): SGHTA, FQGNSA. Trimming left V 1 base short and J 4 bases short, with 14 bases between. The CDR3 is 16 amino acids. The CDR3 spells CASSLVGRGTGNTIYF. Written as DNA, the CDR3 is TGTGCCAGCAGCTTAGTCGGCAGGGGTACGGGAAACACCATATATTTT.

This sequence joins TRBV27 and TRBJ2-1, with D possibly being TRBD2 (5 bases). Germline loops: CDR1 MNHEY, CDR2 SMNVEV (reference sequence). CDR3 size: 13 residues. The CDR3 nucleotides are TGTACCTCCTGGACTCCTACCGACAATGAGCAGTTCTTC. Its translation: CTSWTPTDNEQFF.

The gene calls are TRBV4-2 and TRBJ2-4, with a possible D match to TRBD2 (6 bases). V was clipped by 1 base and J by 0 bases, with 10 bases between them. This CDR3 contains 16 residues. Germline CDR1 and CDR2: LGHNA and YNFKEQ. CDR3 in amino acids: CASSQAGELAKNIQYF. The CDR3 DNA is TGTGCCAGCAGCCAAGCGGGAGAACTAGCCAAAAACATTCAGTACTTC.

This clone was recorded a few times. The V call is TRBV19, the J call TRBJ1-5, with D possibly matching TRBD1 (5 bases). Trimming took off 8 bases at V and 0 bases at J, with 11 bases between the two ends. The germline V gene has CDR1 LNHDA and CDR2 SQIVND (reference sequence). CDR3 size: 14 residues. The CDR3: CASGALDSNQPQHF. The CDR3 DNA follows: TGTGCCAGTGGGGCCCTGGATAGCAATCAGCCCCAGCATTTT.

V usage is TRBV3-1 (or the pseudogene TRBV3-2) and J usage is TRBJ1-2, with unresolved D. V gave up 1 base and J gave up 4 bases, with 10 bases separating them. The CDR3 totals 14 residues. CDR1 and CDR2 from the germline V gene are LGHDT and YNNKEL (reference sequence). CDR3 in DNA: TGTGCCAGCAGCCAAGTCGATACGGGCTATGGCTACACCTTC. Translation gives CASSQVDTGYGYTF.

CDR3 bases: TGTGCCTGGAGTCTGACAGGGGGTAGGGGCTACACCTTC. It encodes CAWSLTGGRGYTF. The chain combines TRBV30 with TRBJ1-2; 9 nucleotides match TRBD1. CDR3 length equals 13 residues. In germline, CDR1 is GTSNPN, CDR2 SVGIG (reference sequence). With 2 bases clipped from V and 8 bases from J, the junction kept 6 bases outside the gene matches. The full variable domain, rest sourced from reference TRBV30 and TRBJ1-2, is SQTIHQWPATLVQPVGSPLSLECTVEGTSNPNLYWYRQAAGRGLQLLFYSVGIGQISSEVPQNLSASRPQDRQFILSSKKLLLSDSGFYLCAWSLTGGRGYTFGSGTRLTVV.

This clone appeared once. The chain joins TRBV9 to TRBJ1-2; TRBD1 matches 8 bases. Germline values: CDR1 SGDLS, CDR2 YYNGEE. Germline trimming cut 4 bases from V and 1 base from J; bases unmatched to any gene: 9. This CDR3 is built from 16 residues. DNA of the CDR3: TGTGCCAGCAGCCACCGGACAGGGCTTGTTAACTATGGCTACACCTTC. It yields the protein CASSHRTGLVNYGYTF.

The chain uses TRBV11-2 and TRBJ2-3; 8 bases match TRBD2. The CDR3 contains 16 residues. Germline CDR1 reads SGHAT; CDR2 reads FQNNGV. Unmatched junction bases numbered 10, after V lost 5 bases and J lost 3 bases. The CDR3 sequence is CASSPSGGPSTDTQYF. CDR3 coding DNA: TGTGCCAGCAGCCCCTCGGGGGGGCCGTCAACAGATACGCAGTATTTT.

The rearrangement uses TRBV20-1 and TRBJ2-1; 8 nucleotides match TRBD2. CDR1 and CDR2 (germline): DFQATT, SNEGSKA (reference sequence). The V and J ends lost 3 bases and 2 bases, in that order; junction bases with no gene match: 15. The CDR3 extends over 18 amino acids. The CDR3, as DNA: TGCAGTGCTAGTCCGTTGGTGGTAGCGGGGATCACCTACAATGAGCAGTTCTTC. It codes for CSASPLVVAGITYNEQFF.

The chain couples TRBV3-1 (or the pseudogene TRBV3-2) to TRBJ2-2; D may be TRBD1 (5 bases). Trimming left V 5 bases short and J 5 bases short, with 18 bases between. The CDR3 is made up of 16 amino acids. CDR1 is LGHDT, CDR2 YNNKEL, per germline (reference sequence). The CDR3 nucleotides are TGTGCCAGCAGCGACAGTAGTTATCAAGGTACCGGGGAGCTGTTTTTT. This sequence encodes CASSDSSYQGTGELFF.

The genes are TRBV10-3 and TRBJ2-6; D remains ambiguous. V was clipped by 5 bases and J by 0 bases, with 14 bases between them. The germline V gene encodes CDR1 ENHRY and CDR2 SYGVKD. The CDR3 has 17 residues. The chain's CDR3 is CAISPAVPSSGANVLTF. CDR3 sequence (DNA): TGTGCCATCAGTCCCGCAGTCCCGTCCTCTGGGGCCAACGTCCTGACTTTC.

This clone was recorded a few times. The V and J genes are TRBV30 and TRBJ2-1; TRBD2 aligns across 8 bases. The V gene end was trimmed by 1 base and the J gene end by 8 bases; junction bases not matched to a gene: 28. Germline loops: CDR1 GTSNPN, CDR2 SVGIG (reference sequence). The CDR3 loop spans 21 amino acids. In DNA, the CDR3 is TGTGCCTGGAGTGACGGGTTTTGGGGTGGGGGGCGATCCGGGAGGGCCGATGAGCAGTTCTTC. This codes for CAWSDGFWGGGRSGRADEQFF.

This chain uses TRBV29-1 with TRBJ2-5; 9 bases map to TRBD1. The CDR3 has 13 amino acids. J lost 5 bases, V lost 7 bases, and 8 bases had no gene match. Looked up from germline, CDR1 is SQVTM and CDR2 is ANQGSEA. The CDR3 DNA is TGCAGCGGTGGACAGGGGTTAAGTGAGACCCAGTACTTC. The encoded protein is CSGGQGLSETQYF. The full variable domain, rest sourced from reference TRBV29-1 and TRBJ2-5, is SAVISQKPSRDICQRGTSLTIQCQVDSQVTMMFWYRQQPGQSLTLIATANQGSEATYESGFVIDKFPISRPNLTFSTLTVSNMSPEDSSIYLCSGGQGLSETQYFGPGTRLLVL.

The chain recombines TRBV29-1 with TRBJ2-1; the match to TRBD2 covers 9 bases. Trimming cost V 4 bases and J 7 bases; bases outside gene matches: 5. This CDR3 has 13 residues. Germline CDR1 reads SQVTM; CDR2 reads ANQGSEA. The CDR3 region is CSVGGSGGNEQFF. CDR3 bases: TGCAGCGTTGGGGGAAGCGGGGGGAATGAGCAGTTCTTC.

The V call is TRBV2, the J call TRBJ1-1, with D uncertain. Germline V CDR1 and CDR2: SNHLY, FYNNEI. The CDR3 sequence is 14 residues long. Trimming shortened V by 4 bases and J by 0 bases, and 9 bases separated the two germline ends. CDR3 in amino acids: CASSVELLNTEAFF. As DNA, the CDR3 is TGTGCCAGCAGTGTAGAACTCTTGAACACTGAAGCTTTCTTT. The entire variable domain, with the rest obtained from reference TRBV2 and TRBJ1-1, is as follows: EPEVTQTPSHQVTQMGQEVILRCVPISNHLYFYWYRQILGQKVEFLVSFYNNEISEKSEIFDDQFSVERPDGSNFTLKIRSTKLEDSAMYFCASSVELLNTEAFFGQGTRLTVV.

The chain has TRBV15 and TRBJ2-1; TRBD2 might be the D (7 bases). The CDR3 covers 15 residues. The germline gives CDR1 LNHNV, CDR2 YYDKDF (reference sequence). Trimming pared 5 bases from V and 6 bases from J, leaving 17 bases between. The CDR3 region is CATSGGAGRGNEQFF. DNA for the CDR3: TGTGCCACCAGCGGGGGGGCGGGGCGAGGCAATGAGCAGTTCTTC.

In regard to this clone: Sequence at one end of the junction differs from germline and may be a read error. The J gene is TRBJ1-4, the V gene TRBV3-1 (or the pseudogene TRBV3-2); D ambiguous. Germline CDR1 is LGHDT and CDR2 is YNNKEL (reference sequence). The length of the CDR3 is 13 residues. CDR3 DNA: TGTGCCAGCAGCCAAGATCCAGGACTGGAGGGTGTTTTT. It encodes CASSQDPGLEGVF.